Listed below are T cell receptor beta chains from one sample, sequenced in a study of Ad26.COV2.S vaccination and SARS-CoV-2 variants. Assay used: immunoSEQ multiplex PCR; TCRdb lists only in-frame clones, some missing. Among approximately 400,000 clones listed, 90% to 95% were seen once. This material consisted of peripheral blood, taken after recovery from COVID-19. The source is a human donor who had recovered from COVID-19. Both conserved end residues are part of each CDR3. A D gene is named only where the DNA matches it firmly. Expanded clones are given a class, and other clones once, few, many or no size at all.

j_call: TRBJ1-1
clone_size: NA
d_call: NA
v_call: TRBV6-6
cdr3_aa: CASKRETNTEAFF
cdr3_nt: TGTGCCAGCAAACGGGAGACGAACACTGAAGCTTTCTTT

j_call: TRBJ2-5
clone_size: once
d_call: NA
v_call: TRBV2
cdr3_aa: CASSDRGFAGKTQYF
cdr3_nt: TGTGCCAGCAGTGATCGGGGTTTCGCCGGAAAGACCCAGTACTTC

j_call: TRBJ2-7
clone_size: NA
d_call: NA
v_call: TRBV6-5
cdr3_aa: CASSYSSGFSYEQYF
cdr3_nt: TGTGCCAGCAGTTACTCGTCCGGATTTTCCTACGAGCAGTACTTC

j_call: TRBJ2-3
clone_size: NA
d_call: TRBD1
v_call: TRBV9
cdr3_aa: CASSGTGKTGTQYF
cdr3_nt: TGTGCCAGCAGCGGGACAGGGAAAACGGGTACGCAGTATTTT

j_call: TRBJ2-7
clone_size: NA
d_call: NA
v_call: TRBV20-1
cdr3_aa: CSASVPGGGGEQYF
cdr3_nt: TGCAGTGCTAGTGTCCCGGGGGGCGGGGGAGAGCAGTACTTC

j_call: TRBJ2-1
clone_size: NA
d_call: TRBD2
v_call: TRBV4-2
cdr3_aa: CASSQVRAGGPDNEQFF
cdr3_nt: TGTGCCAGCAGCCAGGTACGAGCGGGGGGGCCGGACAATGAGCAGTTCTTC

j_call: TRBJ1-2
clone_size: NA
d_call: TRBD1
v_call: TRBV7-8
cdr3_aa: CASSAGGQGTLGYTF
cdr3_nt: TGTGCCAGCAGCGCAGGCGGACAGGGTACGCTTGGCTACACCTTC

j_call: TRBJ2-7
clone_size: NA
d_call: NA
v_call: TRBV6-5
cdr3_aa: CASSYSFLRSGVEQYF
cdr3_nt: TGTGCCAGCAGTTACTCGTTTTTAAGGTCCGGGGTCGAGCAGTACTTC

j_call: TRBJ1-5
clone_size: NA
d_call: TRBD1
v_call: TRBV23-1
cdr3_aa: CASPRDRVKYSNQPQHF
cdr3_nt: TGCGCCAGCCCGAGGGACAGGGTGAAATATAGCAATCAGCCCCAGCATTTT

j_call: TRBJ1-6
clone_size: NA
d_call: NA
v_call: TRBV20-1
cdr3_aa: CSASSAVNNSPLHF
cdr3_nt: TGCAGTGCTAGTTCAGCAGTCAATAATTCACCCCTCCACTTT

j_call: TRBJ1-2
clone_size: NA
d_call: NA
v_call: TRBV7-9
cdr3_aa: CASSLVQGHYGYTF
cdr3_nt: TGTGCCAGCAGCTTAGTGCAGGGTCACTATGGCTACACCTTC

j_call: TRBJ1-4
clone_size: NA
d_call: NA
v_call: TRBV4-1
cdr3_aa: CASSQDMAATNEKLFF
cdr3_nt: TGCGCCAGCAGCCAAGATATGGCAGCAACTAATGAAAAACTGTTTTTT

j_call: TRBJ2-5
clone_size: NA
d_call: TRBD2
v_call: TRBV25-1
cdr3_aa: CASAEWLAAGETQYF
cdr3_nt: TGTGCCAGCGCCGAGTGGCTAGCGGCGGGGGAGACCCAGTACTTC

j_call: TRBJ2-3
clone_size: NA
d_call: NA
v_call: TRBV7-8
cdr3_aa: CASSALVGGAVIDTQYF
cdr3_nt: TGTGCCAGCAGCGCCCTAGTCGGTGGGGCAGTCATTGACACGCAGTATTTT

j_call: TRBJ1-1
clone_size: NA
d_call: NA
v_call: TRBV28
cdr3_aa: CASSLGGLDTEAFF
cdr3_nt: TGTGCCAGCAGTTTGGGGGGGCTCGATACTGAAGCTTTCTTT

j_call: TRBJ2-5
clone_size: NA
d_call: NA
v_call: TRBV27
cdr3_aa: CASKSLAEPVRETQYF
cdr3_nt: TGTGCCAGCAAATCTCTTGCGGAACCGGTGAGGGAGACCCAGTACTTC

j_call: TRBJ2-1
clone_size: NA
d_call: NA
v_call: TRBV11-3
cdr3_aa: CASSLGPRGAINEQFF
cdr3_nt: TGTGCCAGCAGCTTAGGTCCGAGGGGCGCAATAAATGAGCAGTTCTTC

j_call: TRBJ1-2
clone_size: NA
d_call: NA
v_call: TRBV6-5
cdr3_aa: CATRRQALNYGYTF
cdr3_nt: TGTGCCACCCGGAGGCAGGCGCTTAACTATGGCTACACCTTC

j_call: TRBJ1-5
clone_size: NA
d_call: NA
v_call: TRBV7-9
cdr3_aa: CASSSHSEGFQPQHF
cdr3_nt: TGTGCCAGCAGCTCCCACTCCGAGGGATTCCAGCCCCAGCATTTT

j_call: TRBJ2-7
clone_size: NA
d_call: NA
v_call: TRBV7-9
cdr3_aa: CASSPLGAGIGEQYF
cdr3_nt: TGTGCCAGCAGCCCTCTAGGGGCAGGAATTGGCGAGCAGTACTTC

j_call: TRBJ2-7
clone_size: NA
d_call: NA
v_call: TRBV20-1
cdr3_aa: CSASRTPTSYEQYF
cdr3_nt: TGCAGTGCTAGTCGGACACCAACTAGCTACGAGCAGTACTTC

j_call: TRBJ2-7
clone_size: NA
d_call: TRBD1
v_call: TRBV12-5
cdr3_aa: CASGTSGGYEQYF
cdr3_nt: TGTGCTAGTGGGACCTCAGGGGGCTACGAGCAGTACTTC

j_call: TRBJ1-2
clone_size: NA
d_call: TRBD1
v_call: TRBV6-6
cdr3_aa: CASSRVGTGKSYGYTF
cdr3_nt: TGTGCCAGCAGCCGTGTGGGGACAGGCAAGAGTTATGGCTACACCTTC

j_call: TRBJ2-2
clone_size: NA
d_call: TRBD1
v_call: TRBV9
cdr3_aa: CASNPGQGPQGRTGELFF
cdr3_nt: TGTGCCAGCAACCCGGGACAGGGACCCCAGGGGAGGACCGGGGAGCTGTTTTTT

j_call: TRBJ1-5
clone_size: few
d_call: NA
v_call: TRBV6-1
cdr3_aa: CASSEGMTHHQPQHF
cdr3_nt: TGTGCCAGCAGTGAAGGTATGACACACCATCAGCCCCAGCATTTT

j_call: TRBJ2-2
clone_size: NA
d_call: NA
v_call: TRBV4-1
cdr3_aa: CASSQEDSPGELFF
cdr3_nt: TGCGCCAGCAGCCAAGAGGATTCCCCCGGGGAGCTGTTTTTT

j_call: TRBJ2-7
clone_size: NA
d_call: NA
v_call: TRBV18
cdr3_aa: CASSPGPYEQYF
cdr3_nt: TGTGCCAGCTCACCAGGGCCCTACGAGCAGTACTTC

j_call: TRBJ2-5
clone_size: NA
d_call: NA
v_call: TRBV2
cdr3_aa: CASSVNRDGGETQYF
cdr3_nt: TGTGCCAGCAGTGTCAACCGGGACGGAGGGGAGACCCAGTACTTC

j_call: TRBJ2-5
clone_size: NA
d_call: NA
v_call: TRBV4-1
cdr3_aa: CASSQESLASQETQYF
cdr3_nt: TGCGCCAGCAGCCAAGAGTCCCTAGCGTCCCAAGAGACCCAGTACTTC

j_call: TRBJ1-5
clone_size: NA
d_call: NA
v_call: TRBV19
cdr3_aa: CASTEPRGFRGNQPQHF
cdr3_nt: TGTGCCAGTACCGAACCTCGGGGATTTAGGGGCAATCAGCCCCAGCATTTT

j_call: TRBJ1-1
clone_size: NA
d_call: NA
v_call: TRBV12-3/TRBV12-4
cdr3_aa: CASSGGLNTEAFF
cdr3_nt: TGTGCCAGCAGTGGGGGGTTGAACACTGAAGCTTTCTTT

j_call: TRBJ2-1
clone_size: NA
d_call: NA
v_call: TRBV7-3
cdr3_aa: CASSLLAASSYNEQFF
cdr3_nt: TGTGCCAGCAGCTTACTAGCCGCCAGCTCCTACAATGAGCAGTTCTTC

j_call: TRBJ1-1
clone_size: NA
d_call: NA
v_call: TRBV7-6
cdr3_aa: CASSLGSRNTEAFF
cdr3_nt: TGTGCCAGCAGCTTAGGGAGTAGGAACACTGAAGCTTTCTTT

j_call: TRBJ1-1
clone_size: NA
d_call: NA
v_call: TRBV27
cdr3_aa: CASSLGGEAFF
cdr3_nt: TGTGCCAGCAGTTTAGGGGGTGAAGCTTTCTTT

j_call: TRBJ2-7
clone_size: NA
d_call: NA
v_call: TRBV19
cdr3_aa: CASSIDRGVEQYF
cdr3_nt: TGTGCCAGTAGTATAGATAGGGGGGTCGAGCAGTACTTC

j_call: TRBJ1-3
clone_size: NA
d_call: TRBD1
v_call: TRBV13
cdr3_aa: CASSDRVTPSGNTIYF
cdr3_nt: TGTGCCAGCAGCGACAGGGTCACCCCGTCTGGAAACACCATATATTTT

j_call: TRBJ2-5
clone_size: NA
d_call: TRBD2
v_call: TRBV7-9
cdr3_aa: CASSRGGQETQYF
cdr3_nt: TGTGCCAGCAGCCGGGGAGGGCAAGAGACCCAGTACTTC

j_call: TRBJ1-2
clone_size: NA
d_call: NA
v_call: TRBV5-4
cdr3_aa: CASSFQLGGGNGYTF
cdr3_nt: TGTGCCAGCAGCTTTCAGTTGGGCGGGGGTAATGGCTACACCTTC

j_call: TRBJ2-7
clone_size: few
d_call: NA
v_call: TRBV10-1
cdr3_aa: CASSADTYEQYF
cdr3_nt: TGCGCCAGCAGTGCGGACACCTACGAGCAGTACTTC

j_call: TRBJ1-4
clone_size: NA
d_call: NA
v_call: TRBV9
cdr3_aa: CASSPAHGSEKLFF
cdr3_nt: TGTGCCAGCAGCCCCGCCCACGGGTCGGAAAAACTGTTTTTT

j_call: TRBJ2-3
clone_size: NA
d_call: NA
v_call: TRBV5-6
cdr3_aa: CASRKPSPLQDTQYF
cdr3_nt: TGTGCCAGCAGAAAACCTTCCCCACTACAAGATACGCAGTATTTT

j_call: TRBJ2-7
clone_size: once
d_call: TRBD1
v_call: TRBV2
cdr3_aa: CASRGTGPSYEQYF
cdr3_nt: TGTGCCAGCAGGGGGACAGGTCCTTCCTACGAGCAGTACTTC

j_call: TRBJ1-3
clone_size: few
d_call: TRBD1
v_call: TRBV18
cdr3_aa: CASSSSGTGSGNTIYF
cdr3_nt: TGTGCCAGCTCATCCTCCGGGACAGGTTCTGGAAACACCATATATTTT

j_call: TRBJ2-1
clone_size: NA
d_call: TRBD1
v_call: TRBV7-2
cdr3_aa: CASSSIQGVDQFF
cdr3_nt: TGTGCCAGCAGCTCAATACAGGGGGTTGACCAGTTCTTC

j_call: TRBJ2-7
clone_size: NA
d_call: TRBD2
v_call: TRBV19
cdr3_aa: CASSKQASGATYEQYF
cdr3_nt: TGTGCCAGTAGCAAGCAGGCTAGCGGGGCGACCTACGAGCAGTACTTC

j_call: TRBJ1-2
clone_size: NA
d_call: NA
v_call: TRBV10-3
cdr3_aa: CAISDQGNYGYTF
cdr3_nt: TGTGCCATCAGTGACCAGGGGAACTATGGCTACACCTTC

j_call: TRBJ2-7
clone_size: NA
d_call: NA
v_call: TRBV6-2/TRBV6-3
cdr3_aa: CASSYSKEYGYEQYF
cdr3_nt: TGTGCCAGCAGTTACTCGAAGGAGTATGGCTACGAGCAGTACTTC

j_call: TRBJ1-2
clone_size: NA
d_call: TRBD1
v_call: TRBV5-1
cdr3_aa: CASSLDRDGYTF
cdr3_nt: TGCGCCAGCAGCTTAGACAGGGATGGCTACACCTTC

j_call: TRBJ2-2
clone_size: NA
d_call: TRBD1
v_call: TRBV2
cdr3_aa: CASNGQGSIGTGELFF
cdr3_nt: TGTGCCAGCAATGGACAGGGATCGATCGGCACCGGGGAGCTGTTTTTT

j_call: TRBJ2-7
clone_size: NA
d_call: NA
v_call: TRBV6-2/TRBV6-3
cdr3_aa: CASSYRGRGSYEQYF
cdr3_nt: TGTGCCAGCAGTTACCGGGGCAGGGGCTCCTACGAGCAGTACTTC

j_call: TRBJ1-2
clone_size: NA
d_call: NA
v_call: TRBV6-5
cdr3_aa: CATTRKGTRDGYTF
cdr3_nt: TGTGCCACCACTCGTAAGGGGACGCGGGATGGCTACACCTTC

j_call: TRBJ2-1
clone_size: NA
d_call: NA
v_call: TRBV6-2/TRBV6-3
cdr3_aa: CASSYGQVVDNEQFF
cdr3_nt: TGTGCCAGCAGTTACGGGCAGGTAGTAGACAATGAGCAGTTCTTC